This TCR beta chain was obtained from a study of blood T cell repertoires in COVID-19. For the study at large: The origin of the acute and convalescent COVID-19 samples was the United States, Italy and Spain.

The CDR3 has 15 amino acids. V lost 6 bases and J lost 8; bases outside the gene matches: 15. Germline CDR1 reads MNHEY; CDR2 reads SVGAGI. Authors' processing steps: From reference gene primer amplification, estimates of nucleated cell counts were derived. Some clones are missing from TCRdb's copy, which holds only in-frame ones; the method was immunoSEQ multiplex PCR. The V and J calls and clone size come from that table; D and trimming were worked out from the DNA. The sample yields about 240,000 clones, 83% seen once. Cohort allocation depended upon clinical history that participants reported. Shortly before study entry, within 2 weeks, exposed participants had met a COVID-19 case.

The clonotype comes from a woman between 40 and 50 years old who had been exposed to COVID-19. Source material: PBMCs or T cells enriched from blood (not recorded which). The chain is built from TRBV6-5 and TRBJ1-2; 7 bases agree with TRBD1. As DNA, the CDR3 is TGTGCCAGCAGCCAAACCAGGGGGTCCGCCTCGGGCTACACCTTC. Translation: CASSQTRGSASGYTF.